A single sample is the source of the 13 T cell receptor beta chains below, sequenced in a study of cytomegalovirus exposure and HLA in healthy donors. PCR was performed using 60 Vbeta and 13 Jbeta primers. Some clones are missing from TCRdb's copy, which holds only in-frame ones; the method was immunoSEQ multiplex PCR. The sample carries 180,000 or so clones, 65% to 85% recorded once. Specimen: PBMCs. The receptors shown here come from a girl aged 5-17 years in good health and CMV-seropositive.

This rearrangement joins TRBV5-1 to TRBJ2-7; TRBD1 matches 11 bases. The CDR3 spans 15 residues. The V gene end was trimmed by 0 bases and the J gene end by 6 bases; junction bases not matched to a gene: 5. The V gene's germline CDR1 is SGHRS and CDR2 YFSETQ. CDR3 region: CASSLAAGTGGEQYF. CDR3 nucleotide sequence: TGCGCCAGCAGCTTGGCCGCGGGGACAGGGGGCGAGCAGTACTTC.

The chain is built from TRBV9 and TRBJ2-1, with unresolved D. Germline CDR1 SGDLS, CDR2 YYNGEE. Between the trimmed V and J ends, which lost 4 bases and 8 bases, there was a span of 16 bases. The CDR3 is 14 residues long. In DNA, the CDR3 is TGTGCCAGCAGCCCCACTCAGAGAGGCGATGAGCAGTTCTTC. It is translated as CASSPTQRGDEQFF.

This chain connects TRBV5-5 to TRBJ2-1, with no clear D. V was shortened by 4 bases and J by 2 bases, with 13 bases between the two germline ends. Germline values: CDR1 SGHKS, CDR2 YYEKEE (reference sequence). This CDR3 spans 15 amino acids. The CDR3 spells CASSPELLPYNEQFF. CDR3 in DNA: TGTGCCAGCAGCCCCGAACTACTCCCCTACAATGAGCAGTTCTTC.

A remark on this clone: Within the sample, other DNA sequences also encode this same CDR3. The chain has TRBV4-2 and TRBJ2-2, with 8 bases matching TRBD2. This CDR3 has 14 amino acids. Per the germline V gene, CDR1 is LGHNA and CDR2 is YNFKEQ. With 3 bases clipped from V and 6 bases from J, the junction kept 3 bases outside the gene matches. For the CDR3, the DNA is TGTGCCAGCAGCCAGCCGACTAGCGCCGGGGAGCTGTTTTTT. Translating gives CASSQPTSAGELFF.

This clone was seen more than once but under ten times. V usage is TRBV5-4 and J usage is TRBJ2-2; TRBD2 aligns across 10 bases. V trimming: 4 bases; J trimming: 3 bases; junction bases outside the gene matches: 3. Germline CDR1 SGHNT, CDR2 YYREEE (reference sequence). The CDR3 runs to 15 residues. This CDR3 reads CASSRTSGDTGELFF. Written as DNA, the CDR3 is TGTGCCAGCAGCCGGACTAGCGGAGACACCGGGGAGCTGTTTTTT.

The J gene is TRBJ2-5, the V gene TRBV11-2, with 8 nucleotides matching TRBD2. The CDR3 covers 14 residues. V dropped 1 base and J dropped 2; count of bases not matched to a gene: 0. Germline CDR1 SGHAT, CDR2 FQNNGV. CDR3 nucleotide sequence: TGTGCCAGCAGCTTAGCGGGAGGGCAAGAGACCCAGTACTTC. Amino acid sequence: CASSLAGGQETQYF.

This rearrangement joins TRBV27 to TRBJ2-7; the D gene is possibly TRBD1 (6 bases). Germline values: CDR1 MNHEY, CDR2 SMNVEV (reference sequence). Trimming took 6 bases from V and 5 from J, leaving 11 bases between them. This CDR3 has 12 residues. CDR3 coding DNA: TGTGCCAGCAGACTTACAGGGCACGAGCAGTACTTC. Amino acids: CASRLTGHEQYF.

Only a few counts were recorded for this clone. This CDR3 is CASSEEGGNQPQHF. CDR3 nucleotides: TGTGCCAGCAGTGAAGAGGGAGGCAATCAGCCCCAGCATTTT. The rearrangement uses TRBV2 and TRBJ1-5; D ambiguous. The CDR3 covers 14 residues. From germline, CDR1 is SNHLY and CDR2 FYNNEI. Trimming stripped 1 base from V and 2 bases from J, with 6 bases between.

CDR3 in DNA: TGTGCCAGCAGTTTATTCCACACCGGGGAGCTGTTTTTT. Protein product: CASSLFHTGELFF. The rearrangement uses TRBV6-5 and TRBJ2-2; D unresolved. CDR3 length: 13 amino acids. Germline V gene data show CDR1 as MNHEY and CDR2 as SVGAGI. V shed 4 bases and J shed 3 bases, with 6 bases lying between them.

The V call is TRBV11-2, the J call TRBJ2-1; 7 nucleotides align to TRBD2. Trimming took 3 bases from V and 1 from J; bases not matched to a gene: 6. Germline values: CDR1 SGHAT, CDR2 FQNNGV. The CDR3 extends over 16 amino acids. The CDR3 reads CASSFSGGRSYNEQFF. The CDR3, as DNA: TGTGCCAGCAGCTTTTCGGGCGGGAGATCCTACAATGAGCAGTTCTTC. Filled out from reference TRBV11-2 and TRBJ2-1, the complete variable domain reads EAGVAQSPRYKIIEKRQSVAFWCNPISGHATLYWYQQILGQGPKLLIQFQNNGVVDDSQLPKDRFSAERLKGVDSTLKIQPAKLEDSAVYLCASSFSGGRSYNEQFFGPGTRLTVL.

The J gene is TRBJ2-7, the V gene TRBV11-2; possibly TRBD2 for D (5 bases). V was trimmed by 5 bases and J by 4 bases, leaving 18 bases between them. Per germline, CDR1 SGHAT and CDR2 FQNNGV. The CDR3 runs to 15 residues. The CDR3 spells CASSPPKQRTYEQYF. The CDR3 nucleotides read TGTGCCAGCAGCCCCCCGAAACAGCGGACTTACGAGCAGTACTTC.

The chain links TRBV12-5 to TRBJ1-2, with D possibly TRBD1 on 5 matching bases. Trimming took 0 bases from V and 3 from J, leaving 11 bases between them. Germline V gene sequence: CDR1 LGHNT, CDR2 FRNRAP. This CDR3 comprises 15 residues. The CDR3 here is CASGLVEGIDYGYTF. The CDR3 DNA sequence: TGTGCTAGTGGTTTGGTGGAGGGGATTGACTATGGCTACACCTTC.

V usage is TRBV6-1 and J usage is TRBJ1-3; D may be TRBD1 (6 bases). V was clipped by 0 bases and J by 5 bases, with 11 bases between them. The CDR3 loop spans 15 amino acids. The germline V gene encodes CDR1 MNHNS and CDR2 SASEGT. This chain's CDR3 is CASSEAQGIRNTIYF. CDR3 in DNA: TGTGCCAGCAGTGAAGCTCAGGGGATCCGAAACACCATATATTTT.